This TCR beta chain comes out of a study of T cell responses to AZD1222 COVID-19 vaccine. This clone was recorded many times. What it binds is not known. This specimen includes other DNA sequences encoding the same CDR3. This table comes from immunoSEQ multiplex PCR, and its TCRdb copy is limited to in-frame clones, with some not included. The sample has around 140,000 clones, roughly 92% seen once. Study-wide findings and caveats: Spike-specific TCR breadth and depth grew following two AZD1222 doses.

The CDR3 spans 15 residues. Trimming shortened V by 2 bases and J by 2 bases, and 7 bases separated the two germline ends. Germline CDR1 SGHTA, CDR2 FQGTGA. The rearrangement joins TRBV7-3 to TRBJ2-6; unclear D gene. The origin of this receptor is an adult in good health. Sequencing used peripheral blood, obtained on day 0 of AZD1222 vaccination. The CDR3 bases are TGTGCCAGCAGCTTACAACACGCTGGGGCCAACGTCCTGACTTTC. It translates to CASSLQHAGANVLTF. Combining the CDR3 with reference TRBV7-3 and TRBJ2-6 gives the whole variable domain GAGVSQTPSNKVTEKGKYVELRCDPISGHTALYWYRQSLGQGPEFLIYFQGTGAADDSGLPNDRFFAVRPEGSVSTLKIQRTERGDSAVYLCASSLQHAGANVLTFGAGSRLTVL.